The clone carrying this T cell receptor beta chain turned up a few times. Sample-barcoded 5' priming and a J-beta primer mix drove a second PCR of roughly 7 to 11 cycles. TCRdb recomputed calls from the 5' RACE reads with MiXCR, one row per CDR3 protein. The sample lists about a million distinct CDR3 sequences; about two fifths were seen once. Staff drew around 10 milliliters of peripheral blood from each donor. This record belongs to a study of blood T cells in healthy people across ages. Germline lookup yields CDR1 MGHDK and CDR2 SYGVNS. This CDR3 is 11 amino acids long. The germline V and J ends were trimmed by 8 bases and 7 bases, with 11 bases remaining between them.

The TCR was taken from a man between 18 and 35 years old in good health. The rearrangement links TRBV25-1 to TRBJ1-2; no reliable D call. Input material: blood. Written as DNA, the CDR3 is TGTGCCAGCGCTACAGTCGGTGGCTACACCTTC. Translated, it gives CASATVGGYTF.